The T cell receptor beta chain under discussion was sequenced for a study of T-cell memory formation after mild COVID-19. Broader study findings: Chiefly within CM and EM were the contracting CD4+ clones; CD8+ ones were within EMRA. In second-wave clones peaking day 37, SARS-CoV-2 specificity remained unconfirmed. Some SARS-CoV-2-responding clones were already detected in memory before infection.

There are 15 residues in the CDR3. In germline, CDR1 is LNHNV, CDR2 YYDKDF (reference sequence). The V end was cut by 0 bases, the J end by 4 bases, with 10 bases between. A 5'RACE reaction primed in the constant segment made cDNA libraries of TCR alpha and TCR beta, and these carried sample barcodes and UMIs. TCRdb re-analysed the 5' RACE reads in MiXCR, keeping a single row per CDR3 protein. The sample consists of hundreds of thousands of distinct CDR3 sequences, around 24% of them appearing once. This clonotype has only a few counts. Its antigen is unknown. The sequenced material came from PBMCs or a T cell subset sorted from them (not recorded which). The receptor was isolated from an adult woman who had mild COVID-19 (a few samples of this study predate the infection). Cell type and time point are not known. The chain combines TRBV15 with TRBJ1-5; no reliable D call. CDR3 DNA sequence: TGTGCCACCAGCAGAGAGGGCAGCGGGAATCAGCCCCAGCATTTT. As protein: CATSREGSGNQPQHF.